Below, 21 T cell receptor beta chains from the same sample are listed, as sequenced in a study of vaccination and CD4 T cells after COVID-19. These TCRs are of unknown antigen specificity. Sequencing of the DNA from cultured CD4+ T cells was carried out with the Oncomine TCR Beta short-read assay. TCRdb reprocessed the PCR reads via MiXCR and lists one record per CDR3 protein. Of 16,000 or so distinct CDR3 sequences listed, about 52% are singletons. Stated treatment: approximately nine-day PBMC culture with coronavirus spike peptide pools or control peptides (ViraFEST assay). The sequences come from CD4+ T cells from blood, cultured in vitro, collected before SARS-CoV-2 vaccination. The receptors shown here come from a human donor who had recovered from COVID-19.

This clonotype has just a few counts. The J gene is TRBJ2-5, the V gene TRBV6-2 or TRBV6-3; maybe TRBD2 (6 bases). This CDR3 region has 13 residues. Germline-derived CDR1 and CDR2 are MNHEY and SVGEGT. V was trimmed by 6 bases and J by 3 bases, leaving 11 bases between them. This CDR3 reads CASRGPGEETQYF. CDR3 DNA sequence: TGTGCCAGCAGAGGACCGGGGGAAGAGACCCAGTACTTC.

This clonotype came up once. The chain carries TRBV20-1 and TRBJ2-1; maybe TRBD2 (6 bases). Germline lookup yields CDR1 DFQATT and CDR2 SNEGSKA (reference sequence). The germline V and J ends were trimmed by 8 bases and 0 bases, with 20 bases remaining between them. This CDR3 contains 16 residues. The DNA for the CDR3 is TGCAGTACTATCCCCGGGAGACAATTCTCCTACAATGAGCAGTTCTTC. This sequence encodes CSTIPGRQFSYNEQFF.

The chain links TRBV2 to TRBJ2-7; the D call may be TRBD1 or TRBD2 (6 bases each). Germline CDR1 reads SNHLY; CDR2 reads FYNNEI. V lost 10 bases and J 2 bases, leaving 18 bases between the germline ends. The CDR3 runs 14 residues. As DNA, the CDR3 is TGTGCCACCGAAGACAGGAGGGGTACCTACGAGCAGTACTTC. Its translation is CATEDRRGTYEQYF.

The sample holds a few counts of this clonotype. This rearrangement joins TRBV15 to TRBJ1-2, with 10 bases matching TRBD1. This CDR3 has 15 amino acids. Unmatched junction bases numbered 7, after V lost 5 bases and J lost 4 bases. Germline CDR1 reads LNHNV; CDR2 reads YYDKDF (reference sequence). CDR3 in amino acids: CATSRGQGVIYGYTF. CDR3 DNA: TGTGCCACCAGCCGTGGACAGGGGGTCATCTATGGCTACACCTTC.

Worth noting for this clonotype: A much larger clone differs from this one at a single base, so this may be a read error. This rearrangement joins TRBV6-1 to TRBJ1-5; tentatively, D is TRBD1 (5 bases). The CDR3 has 15 amino acids. Germline loops: CDR1 MNHNS, CDR2 SASEGT. The V end lost 6 bases, the J end lost 4 bases, and 16 bases lay between the germline ends. The DNA of the CDR3 is TGTGCCAGCAGCGACGACGGGGGACGAAATCAGCCCCAGCATTTT. Protein product: CASSDDGGRNQPQHF.

This clonotype was recorded a few times. The CDR3 loop is CASSLVALISSYEQYF. CDR3 nucleotides: TGTGCCAGCAGCTTAGTTGCCCTAATAAGCTCCTACGAGCAGTACTTC. J is TRBJ2-7 and V is TRBV7-2; D not certain. This CDR3 comprises 16 residues. Germline V gives CDR1 SGHTA, CDR2 FQGNSA. V lost 1 base, J lost 0 bases, and 13 bases lay in between.

The chain has TRBV19 and TRBJ2-7; possible D gene TRBD1, 6 bases. With 4 bases removed from V and 4 bases from J, the gap between germline ends came to 8 bases. The CDR3 totals 12 residues. The germline V gene encodes CDR1 LNHDA and CDR2 SQIVND (reference sequence). CDR3: CASSSDRYEQYF. The CDR3 DNA reads TGTGCCAGTAGTAGTGACAGGTACGAGCAGTACTTC.

This clonotype has only a few counts. The chain joins TRBV7-2 to TRBJ2-2, with 7 bases identical to TRBD2. The CDR3 runs 15 residues. CDR1 is SGHTA, CDR2 FQGNSA, per germline. The V and J ends lost 6 bases and 7 bases, in that order; junction bases with no gene match: 11. The CDR3 protein is CASRPLEREVGELFF. In DNA, the CDR3 is TGTGCCAGCAGGCCCCTCGAGCGGGAAGTCGGGGAGCTGTTTTTT. Combining the CDR3 with reference TRBV7-2 and TRBJ2-2 gives the whole variable domain GAGVSQSPSNKVTEKGKDVELRCDPISGHTALYWYRQSLGQGLEFLIYFQGNSAPDKSGLPSDRFSAERTGGSVSTLTIQRTQQEDSAVYLCASRPLEREVGELFFGEGSRLTVL.

The gene calls are TRBV5-5 and TRBJ1-2; no firm D call. Germline CDR1 reads SGHKS; CDR2 reads YYEKEE (reference sequence). V lost 3 bases, J lost 2 bases, and 8 bases lay in between. The CDR3 length is 13 residues. The CDR3 DNA reads as TGTGCCAGCAGCTCTAGGGCAAACTATGGCTACACCTTC. Translated, it gives CASSSRANYGYTF.

The chain recombines TRBV2 with TRBJ2-1; possibly TRBD2 for D (6 bases). Between the trimmed V and J ends, which lost 8 bases and 0 bases, there was a span of 14 bases. Germline CDR1 and CDR2: SNHLY and FYNNEI. The CDR3 has 15 residues. The CDR3 bases are TGTGCCAGCGGTGGCGGGGTGCCCTCCTACAATGAGCAGTTCTTC. Translated, it gives CASGGGVPSYNEQFF. Full variable domain (rest looked up from reference TRBV2 and TRBJ2-1): EPEVTQTPSHQVTQMGQEVILRCVPISNHLYFYWYRQILGQKVEFLVSFYNNEISEKSEIFDDQFSVERPDGSNFTLKIRSTKLEDSAMYFCASGGGVPSYNEQFFGPGTRLTVL.

CDR3 amino acids: CASSMSFRDTLDQPQHF. CDR3 bases: TGTGCCAGTAGTATGAGCTTCCGGGACACGCTCGATCAGCCCCAGCATTTT. This chain joins TRBV19 and TRBJ1-5, with D perhaps matching TRBD1 (6 bases). V lost 3 bases, J lost 5 bases, and 20 bases lay in between. The CDR3 covers 17 residues. Germline V lookup: CDR1 LNHDA, CDR2 SQIVND (reference sequence).

CDR3 nucleotide sequence: TGCAGTGCATGGACTAGCGGGACCTACAATGAGCAGTTCTTC. It codes for CSAWTSGTYNEQFF. The rearrangement uses TRBV20-1 and TRBJ2-1; 12 nucleotides match TRBD2. The CDR3 contains 14 residues. Germline trimming cut 6 bases from V and 2 bases from J; bases unmatched to any gene: 2. The germline V gene has CDR1 DFQATT and CDR2 SNEGSKA (reference sequence).

This clonotype is a singleton in its sample. V usage is TRBV7-3 and J usage is TRBJ2-3; 11 nucleotides agree with TRBD2. The germline gives CDR1 SGHTA, CDR2 FQGTGA. The CDR3 is 15 residues long. Trimming at V came to 3 bases and at J to 2 bases, leaving 1 base not matched to a gene. The CDR3 sequence: CASSLGLADTDTQYF. The DNA for the CDR3 is TGTGCCAGCAGCTTGGGACTAGCGGACACAGATACGCAGTATTTT.

This chain joins TRBV11-2 and TRBJ2-5; 10 positions match TRBD2. The germline V gene encodes CDR1 SGHAT and CDR2 FQNNGV. This CDR3 is 16 amino acids long. The V segment lost 5 bases and the J segment 2 bases; nucleotides outside the gene matches: 8. CDR3 in amino acids: CASSRTGTSVQETQYF. The DNA of the CDR3 is TGTGCCAGCAGCAGAACCGGGACTAGCGTACAAGAGACCCAGTACTTC.

This clonotype was found a few times. The J gene is TRBJ1-5, the V gene TRBV27; D remains ambiguous. The CDR3 runs 18 residues. Trimming removed 0 bases from V and 4 bases from J, with 19 bases in between. Germline CDR1 MNHEY, CDR2 SMNVEV (reference sequence). The CDR3 nucleotides are TGTGCCAGCAGTTTATCGGGCTCCCGATGGGCCCTAAATCAGCCCCAGCATTTT. It codes for CASSLSGSRWALNQPQHF.

This clonotype was seen more than once but under ten times. The chain carries TRBV6-1 and TRBJ2-5; 9 bases are a match to TRBD2. CDR1 is MNHNS and CDR2 is SASEGT in the germline V gene. V lost 6 bases and J lost 5; bases outside the gene matches: 10. The CDR3 length is 15 residues. CDR3 loop: CASRKGASGVETQYF. CDR3 bases: TGTGCCAGCAGGAAGGGAGCTAGCGGGGTGGAGACCCAGTACTTC.

This chain uses TRBV20-1 with TRBJ2-3; 8 bases align to TRBD2. Looked up from germline, CDR1 is DFQATT and CDR2 is SNEGSKA (reference sequence). This CDR3 spans 15 amino acids. J gave up 4 bases and V 0 bases, and 6 bases lay outside the gene matches. CDR3 sequence (DNA): TGCAGTGCTAGAGATGGGACTAGTGGAGCAGATACGCAGTATTTT. Its protein is CSARDGTSGADTQYF.

This clonotype has a handful of counts. The gene calls are TRBV18 and TRBJ2-7; 9 positions match TRBD1. Per germline, CDR1 KGHSH and CDR2 LQKENI. V shed 3 bases, J shed 3 bases, and the junction held 3 bases outside the gene matches. This CDR3 contains 14 residues. CDR3 region: CASSPGQGIYEQYF. In nucleotides, the CDR3 is TGTGCCAGCTCACCCGGACAGGGGATCTACGAGCAGTACTTC. The whole variable domain, filled in from reference TRBV18 and TRBJ2-7, reads NAGVMQNPRHLVRRRGQEARLRCSPMKGHSHVYWYRQLPEEGLKFMVYLQKENIIDESGMPKERFSAEFPKEGPSILRIQQVVRGDSAAYFCASSPGQGIYEQYFGPGTRLTVT.

V gene TRBV19 combines with J gene TRBJ1-1, with 10 bases fitting TRBD1. The CDR3 has 16 amino acids. With 4 bases clipped from V and 4 bases from J, the junction kept 9 bases outside the gene matches. Germline V gene data show CDR1 as LNHDA and CDR2 as SQIVND (reference sequence). The CDR3 DNA follows: TGTGCCAGTAGTACTCATCCGGGACAGGGGTCCACTGAAGCTTTCTTT. This translates into CASSTHPGQGSTEAFF.

The CDR3 DNA follows: TGTGCCAGCAGCCGGACAGGGTCTCAGCCCCAGCATTTT. Amino acids: CASSRTGSQPQHF. V and J are TRBV6-1 and TRBJ1-5; 8 bases map to TRBD1. CDR3 size: 13 residues. CDR1 is MNHNS, CDR2 SASEGT, per germline. Germline trimming cut 6 bases from V and 6 bases from J; bases unmatched to any gene: 4.

V is TRBV20-1 and J is TRBJ2-5; a possible D gene is TRBD2 (7 bases). Trimming pared 4 bases from V and 1 base from J, leaving 16 bases between. Germline-derived CDR1 and CDR2 are DFQATT and SNEGSKA (reference sequence). This CDR3 has 15 residues. The DNA of the CDR3 is TGCAGTGCTACTGTGACTAGCAGGGGCCAAGAGACCCAGTACTTC. Amino acids: CSATVTSRGQETQYF.